What follows are 5 T cell receptor beta chains derived from one specimen sequenced in a study of spatial heterogeneity in lung cancer. Time point reported: sample taken at primary tumor resection. Unsorted samples of tumor, nontumor lung or frozen PBMC had their whole RNA sequenced. Using its own MiXCR run on the 5' RACE reads, TCRdb lists one record per CDR3 protein. The data show 4,100 or so distinct CDR3 sequences, approximately 35% seen once. The material was PBMCs, obtained at surgery. The receptors were gathered from a male donor with early-stage non-small cell lung cancer.

A note on this clonotype: Since it is a stray read in a library aimed at alpha chains, this beta chain has a size that is not meaningful. The chain carries TRBV19 and TRBJ2-2; D might be TRBD2 (5 bases). Germline V gives CDR1 LNHDA, CDR2 SQIVND (reference sequence). Trimming pared 6 bases from V and 2 bases from J, leaving 10 bases between. The CDR3 runs to 14 residues. The DNA of the CDR3 is TGTGCCAGTAGATATGGAGGAAACACCGGGGAGCTGTTTTTT. It codes for CASRYGGNTGELFF.

By share, this clonotype ranks as medium-sized. Since it is a stray read in a library aimed at alpha chains, this beta chain has a size that is not meaningful. This chain joins TRBV20-1 and TRBJ2-7; 8 nucleotides line up with TRBD1. CDR1 and CDR2 (germline): DFQATT, SNEGSKA (reference sequence). V gave up 2 bases and J gave up 0 bases; unmatched junction bases: 6. The CDR3 loop spans 15 amino acids. DNA of the CDR3: TGCAGTGCTAGAAGAGGACAGGGAAGCTCCTACGAGCAGTACTTC. Protein: CSARRGQGSSYEQYF.

This clonotype has only a few counts. This beta chain lies outside the target of a library built for alpha chains; its clone size means little. This CDR3 is CASSLDGGPDTQYF. CDR3 nucleotide sequence: TGTGCCAGCAGCTTAGACGGTGGGCCAGATACGCAGTATTTT. The chain uses TRBV7-2 and TRBJ2-3; D remains unclear. V lost 1 base and J 4 bases, leaving 9 bases between the germline ends. Germline values: CDR1 SGHTA, CDR2 FQGNSA. The CDR3 runs 14 residues.

This clonotype was detected only once. The library was built for alpha chains, so this beta chain is an off-target read and its size means little. The chain links TRBV27 to TRBJ1-1, with unresolved D. V was shortened by 4 bases and J by 6 bases, with 15 bases between the two germline ends. The CDR3 consists of 14 residues. CDR1 and CDR2 (germline): MNHEY, SMNVEV (reference sequence). The CDR3 DNA is TGTGCCAGCAGTTACCGGCCCCTTGGGGCTGAAGCTTTCTTT. Residues: CASSYRPLGAEAFF.

About this clonotype: This beta chain represents an off-target read in a library built for alpha chains; its size is of limited meaning. Written as DNA, the CDR3 is TGTGCCAGCAGCCAAGTGGCAGGGCCCTACGAGCAGTACTTC. Translating gives CASSQVAGPYEQYF. The genes are TRBV3-1 and TRBJ2-7, with D tentatively TRBD1 (5 bases). Germline lookup yields CDR1 LGHDT and CDR2 YNNKEL (reference sequence). There are 14 residues in the CDR3. V lost 1 base, J lost 2 bases, and 9 bases lay in between.